This T cell receptor (beta chain) was sequenced during a study of blood T cell repertoires in COVID-19. Study overall: The study drew acute and convalescent COVID-19 samples from the United States, Italy and Spain. The cDNA or gDNA used as material had been derived from T cells, B-cell-depleted T cells, or PBMCs.

Original methodology: Counts of nucleated cells, estimated from reference gene primer amplification, were obtained. Measured with immunoSEQ multiplex PCR; TCRdb has only the in-frame clones, and not every one. V and J calls and clone size are copied from that table; D and trimming were computed from the DNA. The sample consists of about 240,000 clones, 70% to 75% of them appearing once. The receptor was derived from a woman of 80 years or more with acute or convalescent COVID-19. The sample was peripheral blood.

The CDR3 sequence: CASSLVGENYGYTF. The CDR3 DNA reads as TGTGCCAGCAGCTTAGTGGGCGAGAACTATGGCTACACCTTC. The genes are TRBV7-2 and TRBJ1-2; D remains ambiguous. The germline V gene encodes CDR1 SGHTA and CDR2 FQGNSA. The V end was cut by 1 base, the J end by 2 bases, with 8 bases between. The CDR3 has 14 residues. The variable domain in full, with the rest retrieved from reference TRBV7-2 and TRBJ1-2, is GAGVSQSPSNKVTEKGKDVELRCDPISGHTALYWYRQSLGQGLEFLIYFQGNSAPDKSGLPSDRFSAERTGGSVSTLTIQRTQQEDSAVYLCASSLVGENYGYTFGSGTRLTVV.